A single sample gave rise to the 20 T cell receptor beta chains below, sequenced in a study of cytomegalovirus exposure and HLA in healthy donors. PCR amplification relied on 60 Vbeta primers (plus 13 Jbeta primers). Using immunoSEQ multiplex PCR, the repertoire was profiled, and TCRdb retains in-frame clones only, with some absent. This sample carries 80,000 to 130,000 clones, around 82% of them seen once, and the ten largest clones take just under 4%. The sequenced material came from PBMCs. The receptors here all came from a woman aged 50 to 60 in good health and CMV-seropositive.

The chain carries TRBV6-5 and TRBJ2-2, with 8 bases aligning to TRBD1. Germline lookup yields CDR1 MNHEY and CDR2 SVGAGI. The CDR3 extends over 16 amino acids. With 4 bases clipped from V and 5 bases from J, the junction kept 9 bases outside the gene matches. The CDR3, as DNA: TGTGCCAGCAGTTCCCCCAGGGGGCCTTGGACCGGGGAGCTGTTTTTT. This codes for CASSSPRGPWTGELFF.

This clone was counted only a few times. This chain links TRBV10-3 with TRBJ1-1, with D unresolved. Per germline, CDR1 ENHRY and CDR2 SYGVKD. Trimming pared 3 bases from V and 3 bases from J, leaving 11 bases between. The CDR3 covers 14 residues. CDR3 residues: CAISEELGDTEAFF. CDR3 nucleotide sequence: TGTGCCATCAGTGAAGAGCTCGGGGACACTGAAGCTTTCTTT.

This clone came up a few times. V is TRBV5-1 and J is TRBJ2-2; 7 bases map to TRBD1. V was pared by 4 bases and J by 5 bases, with 11 bases of the junction left unmatched. The CDR3 is 16 residues long. Germline loops: CDR1 SGHRS, CDR2 YFSETQ. The CDR3 protein is CASSPTPGQRTGELFF. CDR3 coding DNA: TGCGCCAGCAGCCCCACTCCGGGACAGAGGACCGGGGAGCTGTTTTTT.

V and J are TRBV6-5 and TRBJ1-1, with D tentatively TRBD1 (6 bases). The germline V gene encodes CDR1 MNHEY and CDR2 SVGAGI. V gave up 0 bases and J gave up 8 bases, with 13 bases separating them. CDR3 length equals 14 residues. The CDR3 DNA reads TGTGCCAGCAGTTACTCACAGGGTCCCAGGGAAGCTTTCTTT. Its translation: CASSYSQGPREAFF.

The V call is TRBV4-1, the J call TRBJ1-2, with no clear D. The CDR3 has 13 residues. Germline lookup yields CDR1 MGHRA and CDR2 YSYEKL. V was pared by 0 bases and J by 4 bases, with 6 bases between. The CDR3 nucleotides are TGCGCCAGCAGCCAAGATCACTCCTATGGCTACACCTTC. It codes for CASSQDHSYGYTF.

The chain couples TRBV30 to TRBJ2-5; D is perhaps TRBD2 (6 bases). The V gene lost 3 bases and the J gene lost 5 bases, with 19 bases spanning the gap. The germline V gene encodes CDR1 GTSNPN and CDR2 SVGIG (reference sequence). This CDR3 region has 15 residues. CDR3 residues: CAWSDSPFGGETQYF. CDR3 coding DNA: TGTGCCTGGAGCGATAGTCCCTTTGGGGGGGAGACCCAGTACTTC. The full variable domain, rest sourced from reference TRBV30 and TRBJ2-5, is SQTIHQWPATLVQPVGSPLSLECTVEGTSNPNLYWYRQAAGRGLQLLFYSVGIGQISSEVPQNLSASRPQDRQFILSSKKLLLSDSGFYLCAWSDSPFGGETQYFGPGTRLLVL.

In this sample, this clone turned up a few times. This rearrangement joins TRBV10-3 to TRBJ1-1, with a weak D call TRBD1 (6 bases). This CDR3 is built from 15 residues. Per the germline V gene, CDR1 is ENHRY and CDR2 is SYGVKD. V was trimmed by 5 bases and J by 1 base, leaving 14 bases between them. The DNA for the CDR3 is TGTGCCATCAGTTCCAAACAGGGTGGGAACACTGAAGCTTTCTTT. Protein: CAISSKQGGNTEAFF.

The chain combines TRBV27 with TRBJ1-6; D not resolved. With 4 bases removed from V and 10 bases from J, the gap between germline ends came to 8 bases. Germline V gene sequence: CDR1 MNHEY, CDR2 SMNVEV (reference sequence). The CDR3 consists of 12 residues. The CDR3 bases are TGTGCCAGCAGTTCCTCCGAGTCACCCCTCCACTTT. Its protein is CASSSSESPLHF.

This clone was seen just once. The chain recombines TRBV12-5 with TRBJ1-2; 9 nucleotides agree with TRBD1. This CDR3 contains 18 residues. Germline V gene sequence: CDR1 LGHNT, CDR2 FRNRAP. V lost 6 bases to trimming and J lost 5 bases; unmatched junction nucleotides: 19. CDR3 in DNA: TGTGCTAGTGGGACTACAGGGGGCGCGTCGGTGTCCCCTTATGGCTACACCTTC. This codes for CASGTTGGASVSPYGYTF.

The chain couples TRBV2 to TRBJ1-6, with 8 bases identical to TRBD1. Per germline, CDR1 SNHLY and CDR2 FYNNEI. J gave up 6 bases and V 4 bases, and 5 bases lay outside the gene matches. This CDR3 comprises 15 residues. The CDR3 nucleotides read TGTGCCAGCAGTGGGACAGGGAAGACTAATTCACCCCTCCACTTT. Amino acid sequence: CASSGTGKTNSPLHF.

On this clone itself: Other DNA sequences of this sample code for an identical CDR3. V gene TRBV6-1 combines with J gene TRBJ1-5; TRBD1 might be the D (6 bases). CDR3 length equals 14 residues. The V and J ends lost 1 base and 2 bases respectively, with 6 bases between them. Germline assignment: CDR1 MNHNS and CDR2 SASEGT. The CDR3 here is CASSEGQGNQPQHF. Written as DNA, the CDR3 is TGTGCCAGCAGTGAAGGACAGGGCAATCAGCCCCAGCATTTT.

The chain employs TRBV10-3 and TRBJ1-5; the D is unclear. Germline V lookup: CDR1 ENHRY, CDR2 SYGVKD. The ends were cut back, 0 bases at V and 6 bases at J, with 9 bases in the middle. There are 14 residues in the CDR3. The CDR3 loop reads CAISESGVAQPQHF. The DNA of the CDR3 is TGTGCCATCAGTGAGTCCGGGGTCGCTCAGCCCCAGCATTTT.

This chain connects TRBV9 to TRBJ1-2; possibly TRBD1 for D (6 bases). Trimming stripped 1 base from V and 0 bases from J, with 13 bases between. The CDR3 contains 16 residues. Germline lookup yields CDR1 SGDLS and CDR2 YYNGEE. CDR3 nucleotides: TGTGCCAGCAGCGTATCAGGGGAGCGTTCTAACTATGGCTACACCTTC. Residues: CASSVSGERSNYGYTF.

The chain carries TRBV2 and TRBJ1-1; no firm D call. Germline V gives CDR1 SNHLY, CDR2 FYNNEI. Trimming took 6 bases from V and 7 from J, leaving 9 bases between them. The CDR3 has 11 amino acids. The CDR3 DNA is TGTGCCAGCAGCTGGCCTGTTGAAGCTTTCTTT. It yields the protein CASSWPVEAFF.

This clone has a single count. V gene TRBV15 combines with J gene TRBJ2-2; the match to TRBD2 covers 10 bases. Looked up from germline, CDR1 is LNHNV and CDR2 is YYDKDF (reference sequence). V shed 0 bases and J 5 bases; nucleotides not matched to a gene: 6. The CDR3 totals 17 residues. This chain's CDR3 is CATSRDALAGETGELFF. CDR3 nucleotides: TGTGCCACCAGCAGAGATGCCCTAGCGGGAGAAACCGGGGAGCTGTTTTTT.

The CDR3: CATSRDITGGETQYF. The CDR3, as DNA: TGTGCCACCAGCAGAGATATCACGGGAGGGGAGACCCAGTACTTC. The gene calls are TRBV15 and TRBJ2-5, with 8 bases matching TRBD2. In germline, CDR1 is LNHNV, CDR2 YYDKDF (reference sequence). The CDR3 has 15 residues. V gave up 0 bases and J gave up 5 bases; unmatched junction bases: 5.

The V and J genes are TRBV29-1 and TRBJ2-7, with a weak D call TRBD2 (5 bases). The CDR3 runs 12 residues. The V and J ends lost 4 bases and 6 bases respectively, with 13 bases between them. The germline gives CDR1 SQVTM, CDR2 ANQGSEA. CDR3 sequence: CSVAGNLGEQYF. As DNA, the CDR3 is TGCAGCGTTGCGGGGAACCTCGGCGAGCAGTACTTC.

V gene TRBV10-3 combines with J gene TRBJ1-1; D remains ambiguous. The length of the CDR3 is 15 residues. Germline CDR1 and CDR2: ENHRY and SYGVKD. Trimming shortened V by 7 bases and J by 0 bases, and 15 bases separated the two germline ends. In DNA, the CDR3 is TGTGCCATCAAGGGTGCGGACGGGATGAACACTGAAGCTTTCTTT. Translating gives CAIKGADGMNTEAFF.

The genes are TRBV7-9 and TRBJ2-7, with 7 bases fitting TRBD1. Germline-derived CDR1 and CDR2 are SEHNR and FQNEAQ (reference sequence). V was clipped by 6 bases and J by 2 bases; unmatched bases: 7. CDR3 length: 14 residues. CDR3 nucleotide sequence: TGTGCCAGCAGTCCGGACAGGAATCCCTACGAGCAGTACTTC. Translating gives CASSPDRNPYEQYF. Based on the CDR3 plus reference TRBV7-9 and TRBJ2-7, the full variable domain is DTGVSQNPRHKITKRGQNVTFRCDPISEHNRLYWYRQTLGQGPEFLTYFQNEAQLEKSRLLSDRFSAERPKGSFSTLEIQRTEQGDSAMYLCASSPDRNPYEQYFGPGTRLTVT.

The V and J genes are TRBV14 and TRBJ1-2; D might be TRBD1 (5 bases). The ends were cut back, 2 bases at V and 3 bases at J, with 16 bases in the middle. Germline V gene sequence: CDR1 SGHDN, CDR2 FVKESK. CDR3 length: 16 residues. CDR3 loop: CASSQYTLGEDYGYTF. CDR3 sequence (DNA): TGTGCCAGCAGCCAATATACCTTAGGGGAGGACTATGGCTACACCTTC.